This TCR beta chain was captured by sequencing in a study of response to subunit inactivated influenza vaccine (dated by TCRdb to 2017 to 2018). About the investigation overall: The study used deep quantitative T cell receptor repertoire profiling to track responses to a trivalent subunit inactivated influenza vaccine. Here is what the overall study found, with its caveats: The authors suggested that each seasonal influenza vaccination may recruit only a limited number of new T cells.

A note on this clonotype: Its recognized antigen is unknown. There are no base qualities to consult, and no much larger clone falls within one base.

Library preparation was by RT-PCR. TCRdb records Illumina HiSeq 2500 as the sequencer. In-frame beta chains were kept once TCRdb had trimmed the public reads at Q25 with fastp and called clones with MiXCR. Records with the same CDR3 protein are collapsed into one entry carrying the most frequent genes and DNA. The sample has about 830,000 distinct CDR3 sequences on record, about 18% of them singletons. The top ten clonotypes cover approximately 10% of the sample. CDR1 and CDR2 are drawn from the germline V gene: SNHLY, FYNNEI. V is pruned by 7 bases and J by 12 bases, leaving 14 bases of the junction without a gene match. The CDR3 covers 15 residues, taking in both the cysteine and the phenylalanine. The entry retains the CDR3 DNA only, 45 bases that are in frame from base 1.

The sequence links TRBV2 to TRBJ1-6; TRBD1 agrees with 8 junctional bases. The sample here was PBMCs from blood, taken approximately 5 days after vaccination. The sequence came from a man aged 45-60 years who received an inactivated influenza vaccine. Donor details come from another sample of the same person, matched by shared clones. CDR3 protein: CASTKDRDKRGPLHF. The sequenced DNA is TGTGCCAGCACCAAGGACAGGGACAAACGTGGACCCCTCCACTTT.